This T cell receptor (beta chain) is from a study of T-cell memory formation after mild COVID-19. This clonotype has more than one count but fewer than ten. Its specificity is unknown. TCRdb re-analysed the 5' RACE reads in MiXCR, keeping a single row per CDR3 protein. This sample has about 340,000 distinct CDR3 sequences, with about an eighth found just once. V was trimmed by 4 bases and J by 5 bases, leaving 15 bases between them. This CDR3 has 14 residues. Germline assignment: CDR1 SGHDT and CDR2 YYEEEE. Study-level points and caveats: Some responding clones appeared in pre-infection memory, suggesting cross-reactive memory joined.

This rearrangement joins TRBV5-6 to TRBJ2-5; D gene ambiguous. The sample consisted of PBMCs or a T cell subset sorted from them (not recorded which). The source is a young man who had mild COVID-19 (a few samples of this study predate the infection). Cell type and time point are not known. In DNA, the CDR3 is TGTGCCAGCAGCCCTGGGGTAGCCCCGGAGACCCAGTACTTC. Translating gives CASSPGVAPETQYF.